The 23 T cell receptor beta chains below come from one sample, sequenced in a study of T cell repertoires in cytomegalovirus infection. TCRdb itself ran the reads through MiXCR, one entry per CDR3 protein. This sample has about 47,000 distinct CDR3 sequences, with roughly 18% found just once. Their target antigens are unknown. This material consisted of CD8+ T cells from cultured PBMCs, taken from culture after CMV antigen stimulation. Every receptor here comes from a human donor in good health (CMV status not recorded). Some clones in this sample may be carry-over from other donors' samples.

This chain uses TRBV11-3 with TRBJ1-1, with D maybe TRBD1 (5 bases). From germline, CDR1 is SGHNT and CDR2 YENEEA. Trimming stripped 5 bases from V and 7 bases from J, with 17 bases between. The CDR3 consists of 14 residues. CDR3 coding DNA: TGTGCCAGCAGCCACCGGGACGGATCCCGTGAAGCTTTCTTT. Translation: CASSHRDGSREAFF.

This clonotype has a handful of counts. J is TRBJ2-5 and V is TRBV5-1; 7 nucleotides match TRBD1. The germline V gene has CDR1 SGHRS and CDR2 YFSETQ. The CDR3 extends over 17 amino acids. V gave up 1 base and J gave up 7 bases; unmatched junction bases: 16. The CDR3 DNA follows: TGCGCCAGCAGCTTGAGTTGGACAGGCTCCGGTGGGGGGACCCAGTACTTC. This translates into CASSLSWTGSGGGTQYF.

The chain has TRBV7-9 and TRBJ2-7, with TRBD2 identical over 7 bases. The trim removed 2 bases at V and 2 bases at J, leaving 15 bases unmatched. The CDR3 is made up of 18 amino acids. Germline V gene sequence: CDR1 SEHNR, CDR2 FQNEAQ (reference sequence). CDR3 sequence: CASSLTLNVAGVPYEQYF. In nucleotides, the CDR3 is TGTGCCAGCAGCTTAACCCTTAATGTTGCGGGGGTTCCCTACGAGCAGTACTTC.

In its sample, this clonotype was seen a few times. This rearrangement joins TRBV15 to TRBJ2-3; TRBD2 matches 11 bases. Trimming at V came to 8 bases and at J to 1 base, leaving 17 bases not matched to a gene. This CDR3 is built from 19 residues. The germline CDR1 and CDR2 sequences are LNHNV and YYDKDF (reference sequence). CDR3 coding DNA: TGTGCCACCTATAATCCACTAGCGGGAGATCCGCTGGGCACAGATACGCAGTATTTT. Protein: CATYNPLAGDPLGTDTQYF. The whole variable domain, filled in from reference TRBV15 and TRBJ2-3, reads DAMVIQNPRYQVTQFGKPVTLSCSQTLNHNVMYWYQQKSSQAPKLLFHYYDKDFNNEADTPDNFQSRRPNTSFCFLDIRSPGLGDTAMYLCATYNPLAGDPLGTDTQYFGPGTRLTVL.

The chain is built from TRBV6-6 and TRBJ2-5; TRBD2 aligns across 10 bases. The CDR3 is made up of 15 amino acids. J lost 1 base, V lost 5 bases, and 4 bases had no gene match. CDR1 is MNHNY, CDR2 SVGAGI, per germline (reference sequence). The CDR3 nucleotides are TGTGCCAGCAGTCTCACTAGCGGGGCCCAAGAGACCCAGTACTTC. Translated, it gives CASSLTSGAQETQYF.

The genes are TRBV7-6 and TRBJ2-1; 12 bases are shared with TRBD2. J lost 8 bases, V lost 5 bases, and 7 bases had no gene match. This CDR3 region has 15 residues. The germline V gene encodes CDR1 SGHVS and CDR2 FNYEAQ. CDR3 nucleotides: TGTGCCAGCAGCGTTCTAGCGGGAGGGCCGCATGAGCAGTTCTTC. It yields the protein CASSVLAGGPHEQFF.

This clonotype was picked up many times. The chain recombines TRBV6-1 with TRBJ1-5; no clear D. The V end lost 0 bases, the J end lost 8 bases, and 11 bases lay between the germline ends. This CDR3 has 14 residues. CDR1 is MNHNS, CDR2 SASEGT, per germline. CDR3 in amino acids: CASSEAWRSEPQHF. DNA for the CDR3: TGTGCCAGCAGTGAAGCTTGGCGCAGTGAGCCCCAGCATTTT.

This clonotype was picked up a small number of times. The chain employs TRBV6-8 and TRBJ1-1; D gene ambiguous. This CDR3 spans 18 amino acids. With 6 bases removed from V and 1 base from J, the gap between germline ends came to 24 bases. CDR1 is MNHGY and CDR2 is SAAAGT in the germline V gene. The CDR3 coding sequence is TGTGCCAGCAGCACAGACCGGGAACCATCCGGTAGGAACACTGAAGCTTTCTTT. This gives the protein CASSTDREPSGRNTEAFF.

The J gene is TRBJ2-1, the V gene TRBV24-1; 14 nucleotides agree with TRBD2. Germline CDR1 is KGHDR and CDR2 is SFDVKD. The CDR3 contains 19 residues. J gave up 0 bases and V 2 bases, and 5 bases lay outside the gene matches. This CDR3 is CATSDSGLAGVPSYNEQFF. CDR3 nucleotide sequence: TGTGCCACCAGTGATTCGGGACTAGCGGGGGTGCCCTCCTACAATGAGCAGTTCTTC.

The sample holds many counts of this clonotype. This CDR3 reads CASSDTSGGGYNEQFF. The CDR3 DNA is TGTGCCAGCAGCGACACTAGCGGGGGAGGGTACAATGAGCAGTTCTTC. This chain uses TRBV7-9 with TRBJ2-1; 11 bases line up with TRBD2. Germline V gives CDR1 SEHNR, CDR2 FQNEAQ (reference sequence). There are 16 residues in the CDR3. V lost 5 bases and J lost 4; bases outside the gene matches: 7.

The chain is built from TRBV10-3 and TRBJ1-1; D uncertain. The ends were cut back, 0 bases at V and 4 bases at J, with 3 bases in the middle. Germline V gives CDR1 ENHRY, CDR2 SYGVKD. The CDR3 covers 12 residues. This CDR3 reads CAISESTTEAFF. CDR3 DNA sequence: TGTGCCATCAGTGAGTCAACCACTGAAGCTTTCTTT.

The chain links TRBV2 to TRBJ2-7; tentative D call: TRBD2 (5 bases). There are 12 residues in the CDR3. The germline V and J ends were trimmed by 6 bases and 2 bases, with 8 bases remaining between them. In germline, CDR1 is SNHLY, CDR2 FYNNEI. CDR3 coding DNA: TGTGCCAGCAGCGGGAACCCCTACGAGCAGTACTTC. Encoded protein: CASSGNPYEQYF.

As regards this clonotype: It may be a read error: a sequence one base away is much more abundant. V is TRBV12-3 or TRBV12-4 and J is TRBJ2-2; either TRBD1 or TRBD2 may supply D (6 bases each). The CDR3 totals 16 residues. Trimming cost V 6 bases and J 4 bases, with 18 bases left between them. CDR3: CASRPLSQGLTGELFF. CDR3 coding DNA: TGTGCCAGCAGACCACTCTCACAGGGACTCACCGGGGAGCTGTTTTTT.

The gene calls are TRBV7-3 and TRBJ1-6, with D unclear. From germline, CDR1 is SGHTA and CDR2 FQGTGA. The CDR3 is 13 residues long. V was clipped by 6 bases and J by 7 bases, with 10 bases between them. The CDR3 is CASSSSGNSPLHF. For the CDR3, the DNA is TGTGCCAGCAGTTCCTCGGGAAATTCACCCCTCCACTTT.

This clonotype was seen at least ten times. The CDR3: CASSLDGSYEQYF. The CDR3 DNA reads TGTGCCAGCAGCTTAGACGGGTCCTACGAGCAGTACTTC. The chain carries TRBV7-2 and TRBJ2-7; D unresolved. The CDR3 runs 13 residues. The V end was cut by 1 base, the J end by 1 base, with 5 bases between. Germline CDR1 SGHTA, CDR2 FQGNSA.

This clonotype has a handful of counts. J is TRBJ2-7 and V is TRBV6-1; 11 nucleotides align to TRBD1. V lost 1 base to trimming and J lost 4 bases; unmatched junction nucleotides: 3. Germline-derived CDR1 and CDR2 are MNHNS and SASEGT. This CDR3 is built from 15 residues. The CDR3 DNA reads as TGTGCCAGCAGTGAAGATGGGACAGGGGGTTACGAGCAGTACTTC. It translates to CASSEDGTGGYEQYF.

There are many counts of this clonotype. This CDR3 is CASSSSGGAFGEQYF. CDR3 DNA sequence: TGTGCCAGCAGTTCTAGTGGGGGGGCCTTTGGCGAGCAGTACTTC. V usage is TRBV27 and J usage is TRBJ2-7, with TRBD2 as a possible D gene (7 bases). CDR3 size: 15 residues. V lost 4 bases and J 6 bases, leaving 19 bases between the germline ends. Germline V lookup: CDR1 MNHEY, CDR2 SMNVEV (reference sequence).

This clonotype showed up many times. This chain uses TRBV2 with TRBJ1-5, with D unresolved. Germline CDR1 and CDR2: SNHLY and FYNNEI. The ends were cut back, 10 bases at V and 4 bases at J, with 17 bases in the middle. The length of the CDR3 is 14 residues. DNA for the CDR3: TGTGCCACAACCGACACCATGACTAATCAGCCCCAGCATTTT. Translation gives CATTDTMTNQPQHF.

The chain has TRBV12-3 or TRBV12-4 and TRBJ2-1, with D perhaps matching TRBD2 (5 bases). V was pared by 3 bases and J by 0 bases, with 12 bases between. The CDR3 covers 16 residues. The DNA of the CDR3 is TGTGCCAGCAGTTTTGGGTCGGGGAGCTCCTACAATGAGCAGTTCTTC. Its protein product is CASSFGSGSSYNEQFF.

A few counts support this clonotype. The chain recombines TRBV18 with TRBJ2-7; 14 bases line up with TRBD2. Germline V gives CDR1 KGHSH, CDR2 LQKENI. V shed 3 bases, J shed 0 bases, and the junction held 7 bases outside the gene matches. The CDR3 is 18 amino acids. Here the CDR3 reads CASSPGLAGVPSSYEQYF. The CDR3 DNA sequence: TGTGCCAGCTCACCGGGACTAGCGGGGGTCCCGAGCTCCTACGAGCAGTACTTC.

The rearrangement uses TRBV19 and TRBJ1-5; D is ambiguous. Germline V gives CDR1 LNHDA, CDR2 SQIVND (reference sequence). The CDR3 is made up of 15 amino acids. With 1 base removed from V and 2 bases from J, the gap between germline ends came to 9 bases. CDR3 sequence reads: CASSIGGLGNQPQHF. As DNA, the CDR3 is TGTGCCAGTAGTATAGGAGGGTTGGGCAATCAGCCCCAGCATTTT.

The CDR3 here is CASSIRPGQLSNQPQHF. DNA of the CDR3: TGTGCCAGTAGTATTCGCCCGGGACAGCTCAGCAATCAGCCCCAGCATTTT. The chain joins TRBV19 to TRBJ1-5, with 7 bases identical to TRBD1. This CDR3 region has 17 residues. Trimming removed 3 bases from V and 1 base from J; junction bases left unmatched: 9. CDR1 LNHDA and CDR2 SQIVND come from the germline V gene (reference sequence). The full variable domain, with the rest looked up from reference TRBV19 and TRBJ1-5, is DGGITQSPKYLFRKEGQNVTLSCEQNLNHDAMYWYRQDPGQGLRLIYYSQIVNDFQKGDIAEGYSVSREKKESFPLTVTSAQKNPTAFYLCASSIRPGQLSNQPQHFGDGTRLSIL.

This clonotype was seen only a few times. The rearrangement links TRBV2 to TRBJ1-5; D is uncertain. Germline CDR1 is SNHLY and CDR2 is FYNNEI. CDR3 length equals 12 residues. V was cut by 4 bases and J by 8 bases, with 9 bases left in between. CDR3 sequence (DNA): TGTGCCAGCAGTGTTTTTATGGAGCCCCAGCATTTT. Amino acid sequence: CASSVFMEPQHF.